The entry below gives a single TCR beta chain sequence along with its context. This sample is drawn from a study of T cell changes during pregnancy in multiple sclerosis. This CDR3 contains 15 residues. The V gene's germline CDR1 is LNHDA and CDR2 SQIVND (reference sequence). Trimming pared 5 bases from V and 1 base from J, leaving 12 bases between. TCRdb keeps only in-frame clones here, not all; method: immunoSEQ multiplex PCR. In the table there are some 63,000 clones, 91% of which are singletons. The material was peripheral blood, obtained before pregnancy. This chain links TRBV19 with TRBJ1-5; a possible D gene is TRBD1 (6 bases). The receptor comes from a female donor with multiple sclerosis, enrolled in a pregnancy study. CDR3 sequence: CASSAQTGSNQPQHF. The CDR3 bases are TGTGCCAGTAGTGCTCAGACAGGCAGCAATCAGCCCCAGCATTTT.